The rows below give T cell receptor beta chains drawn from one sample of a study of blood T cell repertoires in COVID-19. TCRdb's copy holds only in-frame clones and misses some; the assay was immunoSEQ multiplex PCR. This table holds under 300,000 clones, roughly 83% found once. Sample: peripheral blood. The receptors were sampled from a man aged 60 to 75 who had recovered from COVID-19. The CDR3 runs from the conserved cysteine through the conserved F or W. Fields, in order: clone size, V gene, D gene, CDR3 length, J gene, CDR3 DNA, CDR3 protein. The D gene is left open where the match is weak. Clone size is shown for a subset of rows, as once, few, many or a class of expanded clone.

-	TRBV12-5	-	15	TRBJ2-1	TGTGCTAGTGGTACGACCGACGGGAATTACAATGAGCAGTTCTTC	CASGTTDGNYNEQFF
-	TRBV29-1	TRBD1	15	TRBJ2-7	TGCAGCGTCGTCTACCCCCAGGGGGTGTTCTACGAGCAGTACTTC	CSVVYPQGVFYEQYF
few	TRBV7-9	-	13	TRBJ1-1	TGTGCCAGCAGCCCGACAGGGAACACTGAAGCTTTCTTT	CASSPTGNTEAFF
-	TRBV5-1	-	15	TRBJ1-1	TGCGCCAGCAGCTGGGGGAGCGGGGCTGACACTGAAGCTTTCTTT	CASSWGSGADTEAFF
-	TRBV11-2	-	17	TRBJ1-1	TGTGCCAGCAGCCCCCGTGGGGCCTCGACACAGGGCACTGAAGCTTTCTTT	CASSPRGASTQGTEAFF
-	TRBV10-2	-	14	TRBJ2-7	TGCGCCAGCCAGCTGAGTGCTAGCTTCTACGAGCAGTACTTC	CASQLSASFYEQYF
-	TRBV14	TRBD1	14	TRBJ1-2	TGTGCCAGCAGCCCGGACAGGCTTAACTATGGCTACACCTTC	CASSPDRLNYGYTF
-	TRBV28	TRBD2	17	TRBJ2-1	TGTGCCAGCAGTTTAAGGGTAACTAGCGGCACCTACAATGAGCAGTTCTTC	CASSLRVTSGTYNEQFF
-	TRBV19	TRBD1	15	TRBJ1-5	TGTGCCAGTCGCCCGACAGGGGCCAGCAATCAGCCCCAGCATTTT	CASRPTGASNQPQHF
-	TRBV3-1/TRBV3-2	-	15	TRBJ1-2	TGTGCCAGCACGGGATGTAGGGTGGTTTACTATGGCTACACCTTC	CASTGCRVVYYGYTF
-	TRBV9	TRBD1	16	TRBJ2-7	TGTGCCAGCAGCGTAGACGGACAGGGGAGAGCCTACGAGCAGTACTTC	CASSVDGQGRAYEQYF
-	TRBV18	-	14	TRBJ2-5	TGTGCCAGCTCCGACAGTGCCGGAGGGGAGACCCAGTACTTC	CASSDSAGGETQYF
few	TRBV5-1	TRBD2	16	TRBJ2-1	TGCGCCAGCAGCTGGGGCCGGCGGGAGTCCTACAATGAGCAGTTCTTC	CASSWGRRESYNEQFF
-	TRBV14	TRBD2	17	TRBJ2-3	TGTGCCAGCAGCCAAGACCGTGTTCTAGCGGGATGGGATACGCAGTATTTT	CASSQDRVLAGWDTQYF
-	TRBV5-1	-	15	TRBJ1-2	TGCGCCAGCAGCTTGGCCCCGACATCCACCCGTGGCTACACCTTC	CASSLAPTSTRGYTF
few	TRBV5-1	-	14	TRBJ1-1	TGCGCCAGCAGCGGTTTGGGGGGAGGCACTGAAGCTTTCTTT	CASSGLGGGTEAFF
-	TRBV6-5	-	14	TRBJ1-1	TGTGCCAGCAGTCGAGGGATAGGGCGGACTGAAGCTTTCTTT	CASSRGIGRTEAFF
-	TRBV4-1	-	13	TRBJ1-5	TGCGCCAGCAGCCTACAGGTTAATCAGCCCCAGCATTTT	CASSLQVNQPQHF
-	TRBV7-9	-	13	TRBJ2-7	TGTGCCAGCATTGCGACCGTTGACAGCGAGCAGTACTTC	CASIATVDSEQYF
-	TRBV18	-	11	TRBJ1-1	TGTGCCAGCTCACCCGGCACTGAAGCTTTCTTT	CASSPGTEAFF
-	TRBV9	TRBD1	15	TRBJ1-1	TGTGCCAGCAGCGGGGGGGACAGGAGGAACACTGAAGCTTTCTTT	CASSGGDRRNTEAFF
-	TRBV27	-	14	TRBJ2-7	TGTGCCAGCAGTGGACAGTCCCTTTTCTTCAAGCAGTACTTC	CASSGQSLFFKQYF
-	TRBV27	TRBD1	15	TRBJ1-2	TGTGCCAACAGGTGGACCGGGACAGGGTCATTAGGCTACACCTTC	CANRWTGTGSLGYTF
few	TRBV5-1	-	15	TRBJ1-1	TGCGCCAGCAGCTTGGAAGGACAGCTTCGCCCTGAAGCTTTCTTT	CASSLEGQLRPEAFF
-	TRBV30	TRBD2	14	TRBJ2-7	TGTGCCTGCGGATTGTCGAGGACTAGTGCCGAGCAGTACTTC	CACGLSRTSAEQYF
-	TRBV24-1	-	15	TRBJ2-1	TGTGCCACCAGTGACGGGAGTAGCTCCTACAATGAGCAGTTCTTC	CATSDGSSSYNEQFF
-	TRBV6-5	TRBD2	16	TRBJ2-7	TGTGCCAGCAGTTATGGCGGGAGTTTACATCTAGACGAGCAGTACTTC	CASSYGGSLHLDEQYF
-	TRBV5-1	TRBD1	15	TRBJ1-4	TGCGCCAGCAGCGTATCCGGGACAGCGGGTGAAAAACTGTTTTTT	CASSVSGTAGEKLFF
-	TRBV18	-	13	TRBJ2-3	TGTGCCAGCTCACGGTCCCACCAGGATACGCAGTATTTT	CASSRSHQDTQYF
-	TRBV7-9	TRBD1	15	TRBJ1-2	TGTGCCAGCAGCCCGGGGACAGGGGTGAACTATGGCTACACCTTC	CASSPGTGVNYGYTF
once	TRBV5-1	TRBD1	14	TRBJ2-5	TGCGCCAGCGGGACAGGGGGCATAAGAGAGACCCAGTACTTC	CASGTGGIRETQYF
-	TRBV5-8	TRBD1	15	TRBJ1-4	TGTGCCAGCAGCGATCGGGACAGGGCTAATGAAAAACTGTTTTTT	CASSDRDRANEKLFF
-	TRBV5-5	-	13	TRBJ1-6	TGTGCCAGCAGCTTGGTGGGAGATTTACCCCTCCACTTT	CASSLVGDLPLHF
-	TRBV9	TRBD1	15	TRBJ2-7	TGTGCCAGCAGCGAATCCGGGACAGGTGTACTCGAGCAGTACTTC	CASSESGTGVLEQYF
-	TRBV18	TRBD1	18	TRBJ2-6	TGTGCCAGCTCACCACTCGACAGGGTTGGCTCTGGGGCCAACGTCCTGACTTTC	CASSPLDRVGSGANVLTF
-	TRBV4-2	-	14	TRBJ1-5	TGTGCCAGCAGCCAAGATAGGGGTTCTCAGCCCCAGCATTTT	CASSQDRGSQPQHF
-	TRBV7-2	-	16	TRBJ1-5	TGTGCCAGCAGCACGGGATCTCCGAAGGGCAATCAGCCCCAGCATTTT	CASSTGSPKGNQPQHF
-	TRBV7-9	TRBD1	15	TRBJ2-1	TGTGCCAGCAGCTTAGGACAGGGGGGGTACAATGAGCAGTTCTTC	CASSLGQGGYNEQFF
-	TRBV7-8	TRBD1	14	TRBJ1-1	TGTGCCAGCAGCCAGACAGGGGAGAACACTGAAGCTTTCTTT	CASSQTGENTEAFF
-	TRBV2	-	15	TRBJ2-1	TGTGCCAGCAGACCCGACAGTACCTCCTACAATGAGCAGTTCTTC	CASRPDSTSYNEQFF
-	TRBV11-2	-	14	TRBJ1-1	TGTGCCAGCAGCTTAAACAGGGTTAACACTGAAGCTTTCTTT	CASSLNRVNTEAFF
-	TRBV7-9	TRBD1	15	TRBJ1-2	TGTGCCAGCAGCTTAAACCGGGACAGACCCTATGGCTACACCTTC	CASSLNRDRPYGYTF
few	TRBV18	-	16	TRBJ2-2	TGTGCCAGCTCACCGCCGGGACTTACGAACACCGGGGAGCTGTTTTTT	CASSPPGLTNTGELFF
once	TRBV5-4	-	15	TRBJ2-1	TGTGCCAGCAGCCGGGACTCCGGCTCCTACAATGAGCAGTTCTTC	CASSRDSGSYNEQFF
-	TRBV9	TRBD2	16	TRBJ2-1	TGTGCCAGCAGCGTAGAGACTAGCGGGCTTCGGAATGAGCAGTTCTTC	CASSVETSGLRNEQFF
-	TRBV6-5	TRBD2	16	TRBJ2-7	TGTGCCAGCAGTTACTCGAAACCCGGGAGGGCTTACGAGCAGTACTTC	CASSYSKPGRAYEQYF
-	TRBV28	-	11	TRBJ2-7	TGTGCCAGCAGTATCAGGTACGAGCAGTACTTC	CASSIRYEQYF
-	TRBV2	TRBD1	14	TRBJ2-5	TGTGCCAGCACCCGACAGGGTATGGAAGAGACCCAGTACTTC	CASTRQGMEETQYF
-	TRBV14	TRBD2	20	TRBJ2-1	TGTGCCAGCAGCCAACGCCCGGGACAGGGACTAGCGGGAGGGGGCAATGAGCAGTTCTTC	CASSQRPGQGLAGGGNEQFF
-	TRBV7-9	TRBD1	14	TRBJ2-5	TGTGCCAGCAGCTTAGCGGGGACAGGAGAGACCCAGTACTTC	CASSLAGTGETQYF
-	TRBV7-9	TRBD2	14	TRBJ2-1	TGTGCCAGCAGCTTAAGGGTGGGGGGGAATGAGCAGTTCTTC	CASSLRVGGNEQFF
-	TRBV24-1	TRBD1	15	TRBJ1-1	TGTGCCACCAGTGACCCGTCGACAGGGGACACTGAAGCTTTCTTT	CATSDPSTGDTEAFF
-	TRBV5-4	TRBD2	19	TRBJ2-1	TGTGCCAGCAGCTACCCGGGACTAGCGGGGGGGCCTGGGTACAATGAGCAGTTCTTC	CASSYPGLAGGPGYNEQFF
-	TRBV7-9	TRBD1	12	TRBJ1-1	TGTGCCAGCAGTCCGGGACAGGGCCAAGCTTTCTTT	CASSPGQGQAFF
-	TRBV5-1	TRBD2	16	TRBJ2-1	TGCGCCAGCAGCGAACCGCGGACTAGCTCCTACAATGAGCAGTTCTTC	CASSEPRTSSYNEQFF
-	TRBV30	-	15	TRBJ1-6	TGTGCCTGGAGTGTCCCTGGGCGCTATAATTCACCCCTCCACTTT	CAWSVPGRYNSPLHF